The entry that follows covers one TCR beta chain sequence. Antigen unknown. Repertoires were generated with immunoSEQ multiplex PCR, while TCRdb's copy carries only in-frame clones and drops some. The sample has fewer than 100,000 clones, approximately 92% seen once. The source of the sample is a study of T cell responses to AZD1222 COVID-19 vaccine. General study points: Rises in breadth and depth of Spike-specific TCRs came after two AZD1222 doses.

The sequence derives from an adult in good health. Material: peripheral blood, obtained on day 0 of AZD1222 vaccination.

This CDR3 reads CASARYTGGTEAFF. Here the CDR3 DNA reads TGCGCCAGCGCACGTTATACAGGGGGCACTGAAGCTTTCTTT. The chain links TRBV5-1 to TRBJ1-1; 8 bases fit TRBD1. J lost 4 bases, V lost 7 bases, and 9 bases had no gene match. From germline, CDR1 is SGHRS and CDR2 YFSETQ. The CDR3 runs 14 residues.